This T cell receptor (beta chain) was identified during a study of shared clonotypes between healthy human individuals. The naive CD8 subset, CD45RO-negative cells positively selected for CCR7, excluded terminally differentiated effector memory CD45RA+ cells. The repertoire was sequenced with immunoSEQ multiplex PCR; TCRdb's copy has only in-frame clones and lacks some. In the table there are 800,000 to 950,000 clones, roughly 96% of which are singletons. Notes on the study in general: Unshared clonotypes carried lower generation probabilities than those common to all four donors.

The ends were cut back, 2 bases at V and 10 bases at J, with 9 bases in the middle. In germline, CDR1 is MNHEY, CDR2 SMNVEV (reference sequence). This CDR3 is built from 12 residues. Turning to this clone: What it binds is unknown. Other DNA sequences in this specimen translate into the identical CDR3.

The receptor was derived from a man between 25 and 39 years old in good health. Sequencing used naive CD8+ T cells sorted from blood. J is TRBJ2-1 and V is TRBV27; D unresolved. CDR3 nucleotide sequence: TGTGCCAGCAGTTTAAACAGACGAGAGCAGTTCTTC. It is translated as CASSLNRREQFF.